This T cell receptor (beta chain) was found in a study of blood T cell repertoires in COVID-19. This clone is a singleton in its sample. The CDR3 is 21 amino acids. Germline trimming cut 1 base from V and 5 bases from J; bases unmatched to any gene: 18. CDR1 LGHDT and CDR2 YNNKEL come from the germline V gene (reference sequence). Assay: immunoSEQ multiplex PCR; the TCRdb copy retains only in-frame clones and omits some. The data contain around 60,000 clones, approximately 80% of them singletons. Sequencing input: peripheral blood. The TCR sequence derives from a man between 50 and 59 years old with COVID-19, enrolled during active disease. The chain carries TRBV3-1 (or the pseudogene TRBV3-2) and TRBJ2-2; 11 bases align to TRBD1. The CDR3 loop is CASSQVIGQGATSGKTGELFF. As DNA, the CDR3 is TGTGCCAGCAGCCAAGTAATCGGACAGGGGGCTACTAGCGGAAAGACCGGGGAGCTGTTTTTT.